This T cell receptor (beta chain) was profiled in a study of blood T cells in healthy people across ages. Study outcomes and limitations: Strong correlation was found linking TCR beta diversity to naive T cell percentage.

As for this clonotype: The antigen remains unidentified.

The V gene's germline CDR1 is SQVTM and CDR2 ANQGSEA. This CDR3 spans 14 amino acids. Trimming took 6 bases from V and 2 from J; bases not matched to a gene: 9. Primed by a sample-barcoded 5' primer and a J-beta primer mix, a second PCR proceeded for roughly 7 to 12 cycles. The template-switch adaptor, which had 12 random nucleotides, put a tag on each cDNA molecule. TCRdb recomputed calls from the 5' RACE reads with MiXCR, one row per CDR3 protein. Of roughly 860,000 distinct CDR3 sequences in the sample, around 68% were seen once. Each donor supplied roughly 9 milliliters of peripheral blood. No fewer than 6 million PBMCs went into each sample.

What was sequenced was blood. The clonotype was recovered from a man aged 25 to 45 in good health. The chain links TRBV29-1 to TRBJ2-7, with 8 bases that match TRBD1. Here the CDR3 DNA reads TGCAGCGTCCGGACAGGGACGAGGACCTACGAGCAGTACTTC. Protein product: CSVRTGTRTYEQYF.